This T cell receptor beta chain was retrieved from a study of blood T cell repertoires in COVID-19. Study information: From the United States, Italy and Spain came samples of acute and convalescent COVID-19.

Profiled with immunoSEQ multiplex PCR; TCRdb holds only in-frame clones, not every one. This table has around 240,000 clones, around 83% appearing once. The CDR3 is 15 residues long. V lost 3 bases to trimming and J lost 6 bases, with 12 bases between them. The germline V gene has CDR1 LNHDA and CDR2 SQIVND (reference sequence). The chain carries TRBV19 and TRBJ1-6, with D perhaps matching TRBD1 (5 bases). The sequencing sample was made of peripheral blood. This clonotype was obtained from a woman between 40 and 55 years old who had recovered from COVID-19. CDR3: CASSMVRVANSPLHF. In DNA form, the CDR3 reads TGTGCCAGTAGTATGGTCAGGGTGGCTAATTCACCCCTCCACTTT.